Shown below are 12 T cell receptor beta chains from a single sample sequenced in a study of beta chain features in type 1 diabetes. Findings of the study overall: Researchers report that Type 1 diabetes patients had moderately but significantly shorter TCRB CDR3s across all four CD4+ subsets.

Expressed TCRB transcripts were sequenced because the entire RNA isolate underwent reverse transcription. Clones were read by immunoSEQ multiplex PCR, and TCRdb kept only the in-frame ones, dropping some. The table records hundreds of thousands of clones, over 13% of them present only once. These receptors lack a known antigen. Sequenced input: naive CD4+ T cells from blood. The receptors come from a man aged 18 to 29 with type 1 diabetes.

The rearrangement uses TRBV7-2 and TRBJ2-7; D not certain. V lost 0 bases, J lost 0 bases, and 15 bases lay in between. This CDR3 is built from 17 residues. CDR1 and CDR2 (germline): SGHTA, FQGNSA. Here the CDR3 DNA reads TGTGCCAGCAGCTTAGCTATAGCCACTACCAGCTCCTACGAGCAGTACTTC. Protein product: CASSLAIATTSSYEQYF.

This chain joins TRBV6-5 and TRBJ2-3; perhaps TRBD2 as D (6 bases). Germline V gives CDR1 MNHEY, CDR2 SVGAGI. The V gene lost 0 bases and the J gene lost 4 bases, with 11 bases spanning the gap. The CDR3 runs 15 residues. As DNA, the CDR3 is TGTGCCAGCAGTTACTCGACTAGGGACGCAGATACGCAGTATTTT. Amino acid sequence: CASSYSTRDADTQYF.

This clone was observed a few times. The rearrangement uses TRBV29-1 and TRBJ2-1; D unclear. CDR1 is SQVTM, CDR2 ANQGSEA, per germline. This CDR3 region has 13 residues. Trimming removed 6 bases at V and 1 base at J, with 10 bases between. CDR3 sequence (DNA): TGCAGCGTAAAAGGCAGGTCCTACAATGAGCAGTTCTTC. It codes for CSVKGRSYNEQFF.

The table lists this clone with a few counts. The chain recombines TRBV6-6 with TRBJ2-7; D is unclear. CDR1 is MNHNY and CDR2 is SVGAGI in the germline V gene (reference sequence). Trimming took off 8 bases at V and 1 base at J, with 12 bases between the two ends. This CDR3 contains 13 residues. CDR3 amino acids: CASAVRRSYEQYF. The CDR3 bases are TGTGCCAGCGCCGTTAGGCGATCCTACGAGCAGTACTTC.

The V gene is TRBV6-1, the J gene TRBJ1-1; D call uncertain. V was pared by 6 bases and J by 1 base, with 9 bases between. CDR3 length: 13 amino acids. Germline-derived CDR1 and CDR2 are MNHNS and SASEGT. The CDR3 DNA reads as TGTGCCAGCAGGTCCACGTCGAACACTGAAGCTTTCTTT. It translates to CASRSTSNTEAFF.

This clone was observed a few times. V usage is TRBV29-1 and J usage is TRBJ2-3; D unclear. V lost 7 bases and J 2 bases, leaving 16 bases between the germline ends. CDR3 length equals 14 residues. Germline V CDR1 and CDR2: SQVTM, ANQGSEA. The CDR3 loop is CSGESRSPTDTQYF. The DNA of the CDR3 is TGCAGCGGTGAGAGTAGGTCCCCCACAGATACGCAGTATTTT.

There are a few counts of this clone. The CDR3 DNA sequence: TGTGGCTCTACCACAGGGGGTGGCTCTGGGGCCAACGTCCTGACTTTC. It codes for CGSTTGGGSGANVLTF. The gene calls are TRBV19 and TRBJ2-6; 8 nucleotides line up with TRBD1. Looked up from germline, CDR1 is LNHDA and CDR2 is SQIVND (reference sequence). The CDR3 runs to 16 residues.

On this clone itself: The same CDR3 also results from other DNA sequences found in this sample. The chain has TRBV10-3 and TRBJ2-5; 8 positions match TRBD1. The CDR3 has 14 residues. Germline V gene sequence: CDR1 ENHRY, CDR2 SYGVKD. J gave up 5 bases and V 0 bases, and 2 bases lay outside the gene matches. The CDR3 DNA reads as TGTGCCATCAGTGAGTCGACAGGGGAGGAGACCCAGTACTTC. Amino acid sequence: CAISESTGEETQYF.

The V and J genes are TRBV6-6 and TRBJ2-1; tentative D call: TRBD1 (7 bases). Trimming took 5 bases from V and 2 from J, leaving 10 bases between them. This CDR3 spans 14 amino acids. CDR1 MNHNY and CDR2 SVGAGI come from the germline V gene (reference sequence). This chain's CDR3 is CASSPGGPYNEQFF. In DNA form, the CDR3 reads TGTGCCAGCAGTCCAGGGGGGCCCTACAATGAGCAGTTCTTC.

The V and J genes are TRBV5-6 and TRBJ2-7; D is possibly TRBD1 (5 bases). The CDR3 extends over 15 amino acids. Germline loops: CDR1 SGHDT, CDR2 YYEEEE. The V end lost 4 bases, the J end lost 6 bases, and 20 bases lay between the germline ends. CDR3 DNA sequence: TGTGCCAGCAGCCCGACCCGACAGAACGACCTCGAGCAGTACTTC. Translation: CASSPTRQNDLEQYF.

This clone was seen a handful of times. The J gene is TRBJ2-5, the V gene TRBV5-6, with D possibly TRBD2 on 6 matching bases. Between the trimmed V and J ends, which lost 0 bases and 7 bases, there was a span of 7 bases. The V gene's germline CDR1 is SGHDT and CDR2 YYEEEE. The CDR3 is 12 amino acids. The CDR3 DNA follows: TGTGCCAGCAGCTTGGGGAGGGGGACCCAGTACTTC. It encodes CASSLGRGTQYF. Full variable domain (remainder filled in from reference TRBV5-6 and TRBJ2-5): DAGVTQSPTHLIKTRGQQVTLRCSPKSGHDTVSWYQQALGQGPQFIFQYYEEEERQRGNFPDRFSGHQFPNYSSELNVNALLLGDSALYLCASSLGRGTQYFGPGTRLLVL.

This clone was observed a few times. The chain employs TRBV28 and TRBJ2-5; 7 nucleotides line up with TRBD2. Unmatched junction bases numbered 4, after V lost 8 bases and J lost 10 bases. The CDR3 totals 10 residues. Germline CDR1 MDHEN, CDR2 SYDVKM. CDR3 protein: CASRGGIQYF. Here the CDR3 DNA reads TGTGCCAGCCGCGGGGGTATCCAGTACTTC.